This is a list of T cell receptor beta chains from one sample in a study of shared clonotypes between healthy human individuals. The protocol was immunoSEQ multiplex PCR, while the TCRdb copy is restricted to in-frame clones and leaves out a portion. The table lists about 530,000 clones, about 80% of them singletons. The specimen sequenced was PBMCs. The receptors derive from a middle-aged woman in good health. Some clones in this sample may be carry-over from other donors' samples. Both conserved end residues are part of each CDR3. A D gene is named only where the DNA matches it firmly. For some rows the clone size is stated as once, few or many, or as a class when expanded; others skip it.

j_call | d_call | clone_size | v_call | cdr3_aa | cdr3_nt
TRBJ2-7 | TRBD1 | - | TRBV19 | CASSDRTGYEQYF | TGTGCCAGTAGTGACAGGACAGGCTACGAGCAGTACTTC
TRBJ1-2 | TRBD1 | - | TRBV28 | CASSNSMTGFYGYTF | TGTGCCAGCAGCAACAGCATGACAGGGTTCTATGGCTACACCTTC
TRBJ1-1 | - | - | TRBV6-5 | CASSQPPENTEAFF | TGTGCCAGCAGCCAGCCTCCAGAGAACACTGAAGCTTTCTTT
TRBJ1-2 | - | - | TRBV2 | CASRDHRANYGYTF | TGTGCCAGCAGAGACCACAGGGCCAACTATGGCTACACCTTC
TRBJ2-1 | - | - | TRBV6-1 | CASRVRGSGNEQFF | TGTGCCAGCAGGGTCCGGGGTAGCGGCAATGAGCAGTTCTTC
TRBJ1-4 | - | - | TRBV28 | CASIPKGGRAANEKLFF | TGTGCCAGCATCCCTAAGGGGGGACGGGCAGCTAATGAAAAACTGTTTTTT
TRBJ2-7 | - | - | TRBV11-2 | CASSLYGRTTSYEQYF | TGTGCCAGCAGCTTATACGGGCGGACGACCTCCTACGAGCAGTACTTC
TRBJ2-1 | - | few | TRBV7-9 | CASSLSLASSYNEQFF | TGTGCCAGCAGCTTGAGCCTAGCCAGCTCCTACAATGAGCAGTTCTTC
TRBJ2-2 | - | - | TRBV21-1 | CASSTFTYTGELFF | TGTGCCAGCAGCACCTTCACCTACACCGGGGAGCTGTTTTTT
TRBJ2-5 | - | - | TRBV7-9 | CASSSWATGLRQDQETQYF | TGTGCCAGCAGCTCCTGGGCGACAGGTCTACGACAGGACCAAGAGACCCAGTACTTC
TRBJ1-5 | - | once | TRBV2 | CASSENLGRNQPQHF | TGTGCCAGCAGTGAAAACCTGGGCAGGAATCAGCCCCAGCATTTT
TRBJ2-5 | - | once | TRBV6-5 | CASRDPLGAQYF | TGTGCCAGCAGAGACCCCCTGGGGGCCCAGTACTTC
TRBJ2-3 | - | - | TRBV5-1 | CASSSNLDTQYF | TGCGCCAGCAGCTCAAACCTGGATACGCAGTATTTT
TRBJ2-1 | - | - | TRBV27 | CASSPDRQTAYNEQFF | TGTGCCAGCAGTCCCGACCGACAGACCGCTTACAATGAGCAGTTCTTC
TRBJ2-2 | - | - | TRBV6-5 | CASSRDRSNTGELFF | TGTGCCAGCAGTCGAGACAGATCGAACACCGGGGAGCTGTTTTTT
TRBJ2-5 | - | - | TRBV5-6 | CASRAIGGGGPTGSTQYF | TGTGCCAGCAGAGCGATTGGAGGAGGGGGGCCCACGGGCTCGACCCAGTACTTC
TRBJ2-7 | - | - | TRBV9 | CASSLNDQGEQYF | TGTGCCAGCAGCCTCAATGATCAAGGCGAGCAGTACTTC
TRBJ2-1 | TRBD2 | - | TRBV12-5 | CASGLVLAGGPNEQFF | TGTGCTAGTGGTTTGGTACTAGCGGGAGGGCCCAATGAGCAGTTCTTC
TRBJ1-3 | TRBD1 | - | TRBV4-2 | CASSPLGQGGNTIYF | TGTGCCAGCAGCCCCCTAGGACAGGGGGGTAACACCATATATTTT
TRBJ2-1 | - | many | TRBV7-3 | CASSPERARVNEQFF | TGTGCCAGCAGCCCTGAGCGGGCTAGGGTCAATGAGCAGTTCTTC
TRBJ1-2 | - | - | TRBV27 | CASSLASNYGYTF | TGTGCCAGCAGCCTTGCAAGTAACTATGGCTACACCTTC
TRBJ2-1 | TRBD2 | - | TRBV5-1 | CASSLKPTSGRYNEQFF | TGCGCCAGCAGCCTGAAACCGACTAGCGGAAGATACAATGAGCAGTTCTTC
TRBJ2-4 | - | - | TRBV2 | CASRGIAKNIQYF | TGTGCCAGCAGGGGGATAGCCAAAAACATTCAGTACTTC
TRBJ2-6 | - | - | TRBV6-1 | CASSESGANVLTF | TGTGCCAGCAGTGAATCTGGGGCCAACGTCCTGACTTTC
TRBJ2-3 | TRBD1 | - | TRBV5-1 | CASSTQPEGAGVDTQYF | TGCGCCAGCAGTACCCAACCTGAGGGGGCCGGGGTGGATACGCAGTATTTT
TRBJ1-4 | TRBD1 | few | TRBV28 | CASSTRQGLTEKLFF | TGTGCCAGCAGTACAAGACAGGGATTGACTGAAAAACTGTTTTTT
TRBJ2-5 | TRBD2 | - | TRBV7-2 | CASSRGDSTGGTQYF | TGTGCCAGCAGCCGGGGGGACTCCACGGGGGGGACCCAGTACTTC
TRBJ2-1 | - | - | TRBV7-3 | CASSLWPLRDNEQFF | TGTGCCAGCAGCTTATGGCCGCTTAGAGACAATGAGCAGTTCTTC
TRBJ1-1 | - | few | TRBV20-1 | CSARRLTEAFF | TGCAGTGCTAGAAGGCTCACTGAAGCTTTCTTT
TRBJ2-1 | TRBD2 | - | TRBV19 | CASSILASGSLYEQFF | TGTGCCAGTAGTATCTTGGCCAGCGGGAGCTTGTATGAGCAGTTCTTC
TRBJ1-1 | - | - | TRBV4-1 | CASSQAGALNTEAFF | TGCGCCAGCAGCCAAGCAGGGGCGTTGAACACTGAAGCTTTCTTT
TRBJ2-3 | - | - | TRBV5-1 | CASTPEGGGTQYF | TGCGCCAGCACCCCGGAGGGGGGGGGTACGCAGTATTTT
TRBJ2-4 | - | - | TRBV2 | CASSPDRQENIQYF | TGTGCCAGCAGTCCAGACAGGCAGGAAAACATTCAGTACTTC
TRBJ1-2 | - | - | TRBV27 | CASSFHDRSLYGYTF | TGTGCCAGCAGTTTCCACGACAGGAGCCTCTATGGCTACACCTTC
TRBJ2-1 | - | - | TRBV2 | CASKIEDEGVEQFF | TGTGCCAGCAAGATTGAGGACGAGGGCGTTGAGCAGTTCTTC
TRBJ2-3 | - | many | TRBV6-4 | CASSSGDGHTDTQYF | TGTGCCAGCAGCTCGGGGGACGGACACACAGATACGCAGTATTTT
TRBJ2-5 | TRBD2 | - | TRBV28 | CASSQLAGDQETQYF | TGTGCCAGCAGCCAACTAGCGGGCGACCAAGAGACCCAGTACTTC
TRBJ2-5 | - | - | TRBV19 | CASSITGPGEETQYF | TGTGCCAGTAGTATAACCGGACCGGGGGAGGAGACCCAGTACTTC
TRBJ2-2 | TRBD2 | - | TRBV10-3 | CAISEIGLAAGELFF | TGTGCCATCAGTGAAATAGGACTAGCCGCCGGGGAGCTGTTTTTT
TRBJ2-7 | TRBD1 | - | TRBV6-1 | CASRTDRGLYEQYF | TGTGCCAGCAGGACGGACAGGGGGCTCTACGAGCAGTACTTC
TRBJ2-7 | - | - | TRBV28 | CASSFLGQQAYEQYF | TGTGCCAGCAGTTTTCTCGGCCAGCAAGCCTACGAGCAGTACTTC
TRBJ2-1 | TRBD2 | - | TRBV30 | CAWSVLAPWQFF | TGTGCCTGGAGTGTACTAGCGCCCTGGCAGTTCTTC
TRBJ1-2 | - | - | TRBV28 | CASSSNYGYTF | TGTGCCAGCAGTTCGAACTATGGCTACACCTTC
TRBJ2-6 | TRBD1 | - | TRBV29-1 | CSVPQGSGANVLTF | TGCAGCGTTCCACAGGGGTCTGGGGCCAACGTCCTGACTTTC
TRBJ2-2 | - | - | TRBV6-6 | CASSYAPATGELFF | TGTGCCAGCAGTTACGCGCCAGCCACCGGGGAGCTGTTTTTT
TRBJ2-5 | - | - | TRBV6-6 | CASSSPDFPIQETQYF | TGTGCCAGCAGTTCCCCGGACTTTCCCATCCAAGAGACCCAGTACTTC
TRBJ2-3 | TRBD1 | - | TRBV6-5 | CASSSYRGQATDTQYF | TGTGCCAGCAGTTCTTACAGGGGGCAAGCCACAGATACGCAGTATTTT
TRBJ1-3 | - | - | TRBV7-9 | CASSLGTGFSGNTIYF | TGTGCCAGCAGCTTAGGTACAGGGTTTTCTGGAAACACCATATATTTT
TRBJ2-2 | TRBD1 | - | TRBV18 | CATTGDAGELFF | TGTGCCACCACAGGGGATGCCGGGGAGCTGTTTTTT
TRBJ2-1 | - | once | TRBV29-1 | CSVEDNKGGTRNEQFF | TGCAGCGTTGAAGATAACAAGGGGGGGACAAGGAATGAGCAGTTCTTC
TRBJ2-2 | - | - | TRBV7-3 | CASSFLANTGELFF | TGTGCCAGCAGCTTTCTAGCGAACACCGGGGAGCTGTTTTTT
TRBJ2-1 | TRBD2 | - | TRBV6-4 | CASSELAGTTGEQFF | TGTGCCAGCAGTGAACTAGCGGGCACCACGGGGGAGCAGTTCTTC